These 22 T cell receptor beta chains originate from one sample sequenced in a study of T cells in Graves' hyperthyroidism and ophthalmopathy. Amplified TCR beta CDR3 regions came from RNA transcripts. First-round RT-PCR of the TCR CDR3 relied on the HTBI primer set. Each CDR3 protein is one row after TCRdb ran MiXCR on the multiplex PCR reads. The table has 650,000 to 800,000 distinct CDR3 sequences, about 45% seen once. Sequencing input: peripheral blood or thyroid tissue (not recorded which). The receptors stem from an adult man with Graves' disease, either hyperthyroidism or ophthalmopathy (not recorded which).

Ten or more counts support this clonotype. CDR3 loop: CSVARTGAHTEAFF. The CDR3 nucleotides are TGCAGCGTAGCAAGGACAGGGGCGCACACTGAAGCTTTCTTT. This chain uses TRBV29-1 with TRBJ1-1; 9 nucleotides match TRBD1. Germline values: CDR1 SQVTM, CDR2 ANQGSEA. Trimming cost V 6 bases and J 3 bases; bases outside gene matches: 8. The CDR3 totals 14 residues.

The J gene is TRBJ1-6, the V gene TRBV7-9; TRBD1 agrees at 7 bases. Germline CDR1 is SEHNR and CDR2 is FQNEAQ (reference sequence). J gave up 4 bases and V 5 bases, and 11 bases lay outside the gene matches. The CDR3 has 17 residues. In DNA form, the CDR3 reads TGTGCCAGCAGCCGACAGGGAGACAATTTTTATAATTCACCCCTCCACTTT. It translates to CASSRQGDNFYNSPLHF.

This clonotype was counted many times. The chain joins TRBV25-1 to TRBJ2-7; the D call may be TRBD1 or TRBD2 (5 bases each). V lost 1 base to trimming and J lost 0 bases, with 13 bases between them. This CDR3 region has 16 residues. Germline V gives CDR1 MGHDK, CDR2 SYGVNS. CDR3 nucleotide sequence: TGTGCCAGCAGTGAATCTTGGGGGACGAGCTCCTACGAGCAGTACTTC. It yields the protein CASSESWGTSSYEQYF.

The CDR3 spells CATSSFHSSGNTIYF. CDR3 DNA: TGTGCCACCAGCAGTTTCCACAGCTCTGGAAACACCATATATTTT. The chain couples TRBV15 to TRBJ1-3; D ambiguous. CDR1 LNHNV and CDR2 YYDKDF come from the germline V gene (reference sequence). CDR3 length: 15 amino acids. The V end was cut by 3 bases, the J end by 0 bases, with 9 bases between.

This clonotype was counted a few times. This chain uses TRBV14 with TRBJ1-6; a weak D match, TRBD1 (5 bases). Between the trimmed V and J ends, which lost 1 base and 7 bases, there was a span of 14 bases. This CDR3 is 16 amino acids long. In germline, CDR1 is SGHDN, CDR2 FVKESK. The CDR3 region has the DNA TGTGCCAGCAGCCAAGTGGGGGGGTCTCGGAATTCACCCCTCCACTTT. Protein: CASSQVGGSRNSPLHF.

This chain joins TRBV6-6 and TRBJ1-1; 7 bases fit TRBD1. CDR1 is MNHNY, CDR2 SVGAGI, per germline (reference sequence). The ends lost 0 bases at V and 3 bases at J; junction bases unmatched: 4. This CDR3 spans 15 amino acids. This CDR3 is CASSYSRQGHTEAFF. For the CDR3, the DNA is TGTGCCAGCAGTTACTCCCGACAGGGACACACTGAAGCTTTCTTT.

The J gene is TRBJ2-5, the V gene TRBV7-2; TRBD2 aligns across 11 bases. J lost 3 bases, V lost 4 bases, and 4 bases had no gene match. Looked up from germline, CDR1 is SGHTA and CDR2 is FQGNSA. The CDR3 runs to 15 residues. For the CDR3, the DNA is TGTGCCAGCAGCTCCGGGGGACTAGCGGAAGAGACCCAGTACTTC. It codes for CASSSGGLAEETQYF.

There are a few counts of this clonotype. The rearrangement joins TRBV2 to TRBJ2-2, with 12 positions matching TRBD2. The CDR3 has 17 residues. Germline CDR1 and CDR2: SNHLY and FYNNEI. V lost 4 bases, J lost 4 bases, and 7 bases stayed unmatched. CDR3 bases: TGTGCCAGCAGTGTCCCTAGCGGGGGGGCCAGCACCGGGGAGCTGTTTTTT. The encoded protein is CASSVPSGGASTGELFF.

This clonotype was counted only a few times. V gene TRBV20-1 combines with J gene TRBJ1-6; D may be TRBD1 (5 bases). Germline-derived CDR1 and CDR2 are DFQATT and SNEGSKA (reference sequence). This CDR3 has 14 amino acids. V lost 3 bases, J lost 2 bases, and 8 bases lay in between. CDR3 coding DNA: TGCAGTGCTAGGTGGGGGGCCTATAATTCACCCCTCCACTTT. Translating it yields CSARWGAYNSPLHF.

The CDR3 DNA follows: TGTGCCAGCAGCCCGGGACAGGGGTTTTCACCCCTCCACTTT. Translating gives CASSPGQGFSPLHF. The J gene is TRBJ1-6, the V gene TRBV6-1, with 10 bases that match TRBD1. CDR3 length: 14 residues. In germline, CDR1 is MNHNS, CDR2 SASEGT. V lost 6 bases and J lost 9; bases outside the gene matches: 5.

This clonotype was counted only a few times. The J gene is TRBJ1-3, the V gene TRBV5-1; tentative D call: TRBD1 (6 bases). This CDR3 spans 16 amino acids. V was trimmed by 4 bases and J by 2 bases, leaving 16 bases between them. Germline CDR1 SGHRS, CDR2 YFSETQ. CDR3 sequence reads: CASSPSQGSAGNTIYF. CDR3 bases: TGCGCCAGCAGCCCATCACAGGGATCGGCTGGAAACACCATATATTTT.

This chain uses TRBV18 with TRBJ2-5; unclear D gene. V was trimmed by 2 bases and J by 3 bases, leaving 7 bases between them. The CDR3 spans 13 residues. Germline CDR1 KGHSH, CDR2 LQKENI. CDR3 sequence: CASSPNGEETQYF. CDR3 in DNA: TGTGCCAGCTCACCAAACGGAGAAGAGACCCAGTACTTC. Full variable domain (rest looked up from reference TRBV18 and TRBJ2-5): NAGVMQNPRHLVRRRGQEARLRCSPMKGHSHVYWYRQLPEEGLKFMVYLQKENIIDESGMPKERFSAEFPKEGPSILRIQQVVRGDSAAYFCASSPNGEETQYFGPGTRLLVL.

This chain joins TRBV20-1 and TRBJ2-7, with D tentatively TRBD2 (6 bases). Looked up from germline, CDR1 is DFQATT and CDR2 is SNEGSKA (reference sequence). The CDR3 has 16 residues. Trimming shortened V by 0 bases and J by 6 bases, and 21 bases separated the two germline ends. CDR3 in amino acids: CSARDENRDSQSEQYF. As DNA, the CDR3 is TGCAGTGCTAGAGATGAGAACCGGGACTCCCAGTCCGAGCAGTACTTC.

This clonotype came up many times. The CDR3 here is CASSADGYEQYF. The CDR3 nucleotides read TGTGCCAGCAGCGCCGACGGATACGAGCAGTACTTC. The genes are TRBV9 and TRBJ2-7; no definite D call. There are 12 residues in the CDR3. V lost 3 bases, J lost 4 bases, and 8 bases lay in between. CDR1 is SGDLS, CDR2 YYNGEE, per germline. Supplemented by reference TRBV9 and TRBJ2-7, the full variable domain reads DSGVTQTPKHLITATGQRVTLRCSPRSGDLSVYWYQQSLDQGLQFLIQYYNGEERAKGNILERFSAQQFPDLHSELNLSSLELGDSALYFCASSADGYEQYFGPGTRLTVT.

This clonotype was detected once. This chain uses TRBV2 with TRBJ1-1; the D is unclear. Deletions cut 8 bases from V and 1 base from J, with 14 bases between. CDR3 length: 14 residues. From germline, CDR1 is SNHLY and CDR2 FYNNEI. The CDR3 spells CASVEGQTNTEAFF. CDR3 bases: TGTGCCAGCGTTGAAGGGCAAACGAACACTGAAGCTTTCTTT.

This clonotype occurred many times. Sequence at one end of the junction differs from germline and may be a read error. The CDR3 coding sequence is TGTGCCACCAGCCGAGACGGTCTGGCCCCCTCCTATGGCTACACCTTC. This translates into CATSRDGLAPSYGYTF. The chain uses TRBV15 and TRBJ1-2; D is undetermined. The CDR3 runs 16 residues. Germline CDR1 LNHNV, CDR2 YYDKDF (reference sequence).

This clonotype was found a few times. The V and J genes are TRBV5-1 and TRBJ1-1; unclear D gene. The CDR3 spans 13 residues. CDR1 and CDR2 from the germline V gene are SGHRS and YFSETQ. Trimming took 0 bases from V and 6 from J, leaving 9 bases between them. The CDR3, as DNA: TGCGCCAGCAGCTTGGTGGGCAGTTCTGAAGCTTTCTTT. Protein product: CASSLVGSSEAFF.

This clonotype is a singleton in its sample. The J gene is TRBJ2-7, the V gene TRBV5-1; 9 bases agree with TRBD2. The closer fit of TRBJ2-1 to the DNA end suggests the J call may be wrong. The length of the CDR3 is 15 residues. Germline-derived CDR1 and CDR2 are SGHRS and YFSETQ. Here the CDR3 reads CASGLTLAGHNEQFF. The CDR3 DNA follows: TGCGCCAGCGGCCTAACGCTAGCGGGGCACAATGAGCAGTTCTTC.

The V call is TRBV29-1, the J call TRBJ1-1; the D gene is possibly TRBD1 (5 bases). The V and J ends lost 6 bases and 0 bases respectively, with 26 bases between them. Germline CDR1 reads SQVTM; CDR2 reads ANQGSEA. The CDR3 has 18 amino acids. The CDR3 spells CSVRDGLGQGGLNTEAFF. The DNA for the CDR3 is TGCAGCGTACGGGACGGATTGGGGCAGGGAGGCTTGAACACTGAAGCTTTCTTT.

This clonotype was counted many times. The rearrangement links TRBV25-1 to TRBJ1-2; the match to TRBD1 covers 9 bases. The V and J ends lost 7 bases and 5 bases, in that order; junction bases with no gene match: 5. CDR1 and CDR2 from the germline V gene are MGHDK and SYGVNS. The CDR3 runs to 13 residues. CDR3 nucleotides: TGTGCCAGCACCGCTGGGACAGGGTATGGCTACACCTTC. Translation: CASTAGTGYGYTF.

This clonotype appeared many times. V is TRBV29-1 and J is TRBJ1-2; 11 bases are shared with TRBD1. CDR1 is SQVTM and CDR2 is ANQGSEA in the germline V gene. The CDR3 spans 12 residues. The J segment lost 3 bases and the V segment lost 7 bases, leaving 1 base of the junction unmatched. DNA of the CDR3: TGCAGCGGGGACAGGGGGGACTATGGCTACACCTTC. This codes for CSGDRGDYGYTF.

This clonotype was observed a few times. J is TRBJ1-2 and V is TRBV20-1; no clear D. The V gene lost 6 bases and the J gene lost 0 bases, with 11 bases spanning the gap. The germline V gene has CDR1 DFQATT and CDR2 SNEGSKA (reference sequence). The CDR3 runs to 13 residues. CDR3 residues: CSAKHVSNYGYTF. CDR3 nucleotide sequence: TGCAGTGCAAAGCACGTCTCTAACTATGGCTACACCTTC.